This TCR beta chain was found in a study of cytomegalovirus exposure and HLA in healthy donors. Findings of the study overall: Immune exposure information comprised only CMV serostatus.

PCR amplification relied on 60 Vbeta primers (plus 13 Jbeta primers). The protocol was immunoSEQ multiplex PCR, while the TCRdb copy is restricted to in-frame clones and leaves out a portion. The table has over 150,000 clones, 75% to 85% seen once. The CDR3 runs to 15 residues. Germline V lookup: CDR1 KGHSH, CDR2 LQKENI. V dropped 4 bases and J dropped 1 base, with 13 bases sitting between them. In the case of this clone: Its antigen is still unknown.

The sample taken for sequencing was PBMCs. The receptor was isolated from a woman aged 18-30 years in good health and CMV-seronegative. This chain joins TRBV18 and TRBJ1-1; D gene ambiguous. CDR3 in DNA: TGTGCCAGCTCACAAGGGAGTGTAAGGAACACTGAAGCTTTCTTT. Encoded protein: CASSQGSVRNTEAFF.